The 27 T cell receptor beta chains presented below share a single source sample, sequenced in a study of T cell changes during pregnancy in multiple sclerosis. Method: immunoSEQ multiplex PCR; TCRdb's copy keeps in-frame clones and lacks some. The data contain roughly 88,000 clones, roughly nine tenths of them singletons. Sequences were derived from peripheral blood, sampled in the first trimester of pregnancy. The source of these receptors is a female donor with multiple sclerosis, enrolled in a pregnancy study.

The chain uses TRBV11-3 and TRBJ2-7; TRBD1 matches 10 bases. In germline, CDR1 is SGHNT, CDR2 YENEEA. The J segment lost 5 bases and the V segment lost 5 bases, leaving 3 bases of the junction unmatched. CDR3 length equals 13 residues. CDR3 sequence (DNA): TGTGCCAGCAGCCCGACAGGGGGCGACGAGCAGTACTTC. This translates into CASSPTGGDEQYF.

The CDR3 protein is CASSIPTVVPGQGAFRNQPQHF. The CDR3 DNA sequence: TGTGCCAGCAGTATACCCACCGTAGTACCGGGACAGGGGGCATTCAGGAATCAGCCCCAGCATTTT. The gene calls are TRBV28 and TRBJ1-5, with 12 bases lining up with TRBD1. The CDR3 extends over 22 amino acids. The V segment lost 5 bases and the J segment 4 bases; nucleotides outside the gene matches: 24. Germline V CDR1 and CDR2: MDHEN, SYDVKM.

The chain employs TRBV5-1 and TRBJ2-6, with a tentative D call TRBD1 (6 bases). The germline V gene encodes CDR1 SGHRS and CDR2 YFSETQ. The length of the CDR3 is 18 residues. With 5 bases removed from V and 2 bases from J, the gap between germline ends came to 20 bases. The CDR3 DNA follows: TGCGCCAGCAGGTCTCTTCCACTACAGGGAGCTGGGGCCAACGTCCTGACTTTC. Translating it yields CASRSLPLQGAGANVLTF.

This clone has only one observation. The chain employs TRBV2 and TRBJ1-2, with 9 bases fitting TRBD1. The CDR3 has 14 residues. The V segment lost 5 bases and the J segment 8 bases; nucleotides outside the gene matches: 9. Germline-derived CDR1 and CDR2 are SNHLY and FYNNEI. CDR3: CASSSGTGRGGYTF. The CDR3 coding sequence is TGTGCCAGCAGTTCCGGGACAGGGAGGGGAGGCTACACCTTC.

The chain combines TRBV6-5 with TRBJ2-2; no definite D call. The CDR3 spans 14 residues. V was trimmed by 2 bases and J by 5 bases, leaving 9 bases between them. Germline CDR1 reads MNHEY; CDR2 reads SVGAGI. The CDR3 protein is CASSYRGWTGELFF. The CDR3 nucleotides read TGTGCCAGCAGTTACAGAGGTTGGACCGGGGAGCTGTTTTTT.

This chain uses TRBV1 with TRBJ2-3; the table's D call TRBD2 went unverified against the DNA. TRBV1 is deemed a pseudogene. This CDR3 spans 19 amino acids. CDR3 coding DNA: TGCACCAGCAAGCCGGAAACGACTAGCGGGAGTAGGCTCACAGATACGCAGTATTTT. Protein product: CTSKPETTSGSRLTDTQYF.

This clone showed up just a few times. The V call is TRBV10-1, the J call TRBJ2-7, with 7 bases fitting TRBD1. This CDR3 is 14 amino acids long. After removal of 5 bases from V and 2 bases from J, the junction contained 6 bases not matched to a gene. Germline CDR1 reads WNHNN; CDR2 reads SYGVQD (reference sequence). This CDR3 is CASSPGQDTYEQYF. CDR3 bases: TGCGCCAGCAGTCCCGGACAGGACACCTACGAGCAGTACTTC.

V and J are TRBV9 and TRBJ2-3; TRBD1 matches at 7 bases. Germline lookup yields CDR1 SGDLS and CDR2 YYNGEE. V trimming: 2 bases; J trimming: 4 bases; junction bases outside the gene matches: 10. The CDR3 contains 16 residues. The DNA for the CDR3 is TGTGCCAGCAGCGTTAAACAGGGGACCGGTCCAGATACGCAGTATTTT. Protein sequence: CASSVKQGTGPDTQYF. Using reference TRBV9 and TRBJ2-3 for the parts outside the CDR3, the full variable domain is DSGVTQTPKHLITATGQRVTLRCSPRSGDLSVYWYQQSLDQGLQFLIQYYNGEERAKGNILERFSAQQFPDLHSELNLSSLELGDSALYFCASSVKQGTGPDTQYFGPGTRLTVL.

This sequence joins TRBV10-3 and TRBJ1-1; 7 bases are a match to TRBD1. Looked up from germline, CDR1 is ENHRY and CDR2 is SYGVKD. The CDR3 spans 13 residues. V lost 6 bases, J lost 5 bases, and 6 bases stayed unmatched. The chain's CDR3 is CAIRATGKTEAFF. CDR3 in DNA: TGTGCCATCAGGGCGACAGGGAAGACTGAAGCTTTCTTT.

The J gene is TRBJ2-1, the V gene TRBV11-2, with D possibly TRBD2 on 6 matching bases. Trimming removed 3 bases at V and 7 bases at J, with 13 bases between. Germline V lookup: CDR1 SGHAT, CDR2 FQNNGV. This CDR3 spans 14 amino acids. CDR3 sequence: CASSFDRERNEQFF. The CDR3 DNA sequence: TGTGCCAGCAGCTTCGACCGGGAGAGGAATGAGCAGTTCTTC.

The chain uses TRBV4-3 and TRBJ2-3, with TRBD2 matching over 9 bases. In germline, CDR1 is LGHNA, CDR2 YSLEER. Unmatched junction bases numbered 11, after V lost 0 bases and J lost 4 bases. The CDR3 has 18 residues. The chain's CDR3 is CASSQDGLAGYPADTQYF. The CDR3 coding sequence is TGCGCCAGCAGCCAAGATGGCCTAGCGGGATATCCCGCAGATACGCAGTATTTT.

The rearrangement links TRBV18 to TRBJ1-5; 8 bases align to TRBD1. Per germline, CDR1 KGHSH and CDR2 LQKENI. The CDR3 is 15 amino acids. After removal of 2 bases from V and 6 bases from J, the junction contained 6 bases not matched to a gene. The CDR3 sequence: CASSPDRGRGQPQHF. As DNA, the CDR3 is TGTGCCAGCTCACCAGACAGGGGCAGGGGTCAGCCCCAGCATTTT.

This clone has a single count. Here the CDR3 DNA reads TGTGCCAGCAGCTTAGTGAGGCGACAGGGAGGATACGAGCAGTACTTC. This gives the protein CASSLVRRQGGYEQYF. The chain combines TRBV7-2 with TRBJ2-7; TRBD1 might be the D (7 bases). The V gene lost 1 base and the J gene lost 4 bases, with 17 bases spanning the gap. Germline lookup yields CDR1 SGHTA and CDR2 FQGNSA. The CDR3 has 16 amino acids.

This clone counts as medium-sized (0.01 to 0.1%). The chain employs TRBV4-2 and TRBJ2-1, with 9 bases matching TRBD2. The CDR3 runs to 17 residues. Germline assignment: CDR1 LGHNA and CDR2 YNFKEQ. V lost 0 bases, J lost 0 bases, and 3 bases stayed unmatched. The CDR3 loop is CASSQDFSGSSYNEQFF. The CDR3 nucleotides are TGTGCCAGCAGCCAAGATTTTAGCGGGAGCTCCTACAATGAGCAGTTCTTC.

The chain links TRBV27 to TRBJ1-1; TRBD1 matches at 9 bases. From germline, CDR1 is MNHEY and CDR2 SMNVEV (reference sequence). The CDR3 has 14 residues. After removal of 6 bases from V and 3 bases from J, the junction contained 5 bases not matched to a gene. The chain's CDR3 is CASRPGQGYTEAFF. The CDR3 region has the DNA TGTGCCAGCAGGCCGGGACAGGGTTACACTGAAGCTTTCTTT.

The chain couples TRBV30 to TRBJ1-1, with D hard to call. From germline, CDR1 is GTSNPN and CDR2 SVGIG (reference sequence). V was clipped by 3 bases and J by 1 base, with 6 bases between them. The CDR3 spans 12 residues. Here the CDR3 DNA reads TGTGCCTGGAGCCCGGGGAACACTGAAGCTTTCTTT. It is translated as CAWSPGNTEAFF.

This clone was seen a single time. This CDR3 reads CASKIEWGLETEAFF. As DNA, the CDR3 is TGCGCCAGCAAGATTGAATGGGGGCTTGAGACTGAAGCTTTCTTT. The chain employs TRBV5-1 and TRBJ1-1, with D possibly matching TRBD1 (6 bases). CDR1 is SGHRS, CDR2 YFSETQ, per germline. V lost 6 bases and J lost 5, with 20 bases in between. CDR3 length: 15 residues.

V is TRBV5-4 and J is TRBJ2-5; 8 nucleotides line up with TRBD1. Germline V gene lookup returns CDR1 SGHNT and CDR2 YYREEE (reference sequence). The V gene end was trimmed by 2 bases and the J gene end by 5 bases; junction bases not matched to a gene: 11. The CDR3 is made up of 16 amino acids. The CDR3: CASSFVGQGDGETQYF. The CDR3 coding sequence is TGTGCCAGCAGCTTCGTTGGACAGGGCGACGGGGAGACCCAGTACTTC.

The genes are TRBV27 and TRBJ2-4; D may be TRBD2 (6 bases). CDR1 and CDR2 (germline): MNHEY, SMNVEV (reference sequence). V lost 6 bases to trimming and J lost 8 bases, with 8 bases between them. The CDR3 has 11 amino acids. CDR3 amino acids: CASRWGDIQYF. The CDR3 coding sequence is TGTGCCAGCAGGTGGGGGGACATTCAGTACTTC.

The chain is built from TRBV6-1 and TRBJ2-1, with D possibly being TRBD2 (5 bases). V lost 4 bases and J lost 5, with 15 bases in between. This CDR3 has 15 residues. CDR1 is MNHNS, CDR2 SASEGT, per germline. The CDR3 nucleotides are TGTGCCAGCAGTGGAGGACTGCGCCGTGACAATGAGCAGTTCTTC. It specifies CASSGGLRRDNEQFF.

CDR3 bases: TGTGCCAGCAGTGACAGACAGTACAATGAGCAGTTCTTC. It codes for CASSDRQYNEQFF. The gene calls are TRBV6-4 and TRBJ2-1; D is perhaps TRBD1 (5 bases). Germline CDR1 is MRHNA and CDR2 is SNTAGT. The CDR3 sequence is 13 residues long. V was pared by 2 bases and J by 4 bases, with 6 bases between.

The V gene is TRBV10-1, the J gene TRBJ2-7; 8 bases align to TRBD2. The germline V gene encodes CDR1 WNHNN and CDR2 SYGVQD (reference sequence). This CDR3 has 14 residues. After removal of 5 bases from V and 0 bases from J, the junction contained 3 bases not matched to a gene. The CDR3 nucleotides are TGCGCCAGCAGTAGCGGGAGAAACTCCTACGAGCAGTACTTC. It is translated as CASSSGRNSYEQYF.

V is TRBV30 and J is TRBJ2-1, with 7 bases lining up with TRBD1. This CDR3 has 11 amino acids. Germline-derived CDR1 and CDR2 are GTSNPN and SVGIG (reference sequence). Trimming cost V 7 bases and J 5 bases; bases outside gene matches: 2. CDR3: CASGQNNEQFF. Here the CDR3 DNA reads TGTGCCTCGGGACAGAACAATGAGCAGTTCTTC.

The chain joins TRBV2 to TRBJ1-4; 10 bases are shared with TRBD1. V shed 4 bases and J 7 bases; nucleotides not matched to a gene: 3. Germline loops: CDR1 SNHLY, CDR2 FYNNEI. The CDR3 has 14 amino acids. Here the CDR3 DNA reads TGTGCCAGCAGTGTAGGACAGGGGGGTGAAAAACTGTTTTTT. Translation gives CASSVGQGGEKLFF.

V usage is TRBV12-5 and J usage is TRBJ1-5; D is unresolved. The germline V gene encodes CDR1 LGHNT and CDR2 FRNRAP. The length of the CDR3 is 12 residues. V lost 4 bases and J lost 5, with 6 bases in between. The CDR3 spells CASGSEDQPQHF. The CDR3 DNA follows: TGTGCTAGTGGTTCAGAGGATCAGCCCCAGCATTTT.

The chain carries TRBV7-9 and TRBJ1-2; the D gene is possibly TRBD1 (5 bases). The V and J ends lost 4 bases and 12 bases respectively, with 12 bases between them. This CDR3 is 11 amino acids long. In germline, CDR1 is SEHNR, CDR2 FQNEAQ (reference sequence). The CDR3 loop reads CASSSAGYNTF. In DNA, the CDR3 is TGTGCCAGCAGCTCGGCAGGGTACAACACCTTC.

On this clone: A read error may account for a junction end that differs from germline. This chain uses TRBV10-1 with TRBJ2-1, with D tentatively TRBD2 (6 bases). This CDR3 comprises 16 residues. Germline CDR1 and CDR2: WNHNN and SYGVQD (reference sequence). Here the CDR3 reads CASSEGVAVTYDEQFF. In nucleotides, the CDR3 is TGCGCCAGCAGTGAGGGGGTAGCGGTGACCTACGATGAGCAGTTCTTC.